This entry lists 22 T cell receptor beta chains sequenced from one sample in a study of T cells in localized non-small cell lung cancer. Clones were read by immunoSEQ multiplex PCR, and TCRdb kept only the in-frame ones, dropping some. This table holds about 3,500 clones, approximately 43% found once. The sample consisted of lung tumor tissue, taken before any cancer treatment. The receptor set was obtained from a male donor aged 60 or over with stage I lung adenocarcinoma.

The V call is TRBV19, the J call TRBJ2-7, with 9 nucleotides matching TRBD1. Germline CDR1 is LNHDA and CDR2 is SQIVND (reference sequence). This CDR3 region has 15 residues. With 2 bases clipped from V and 1 base from J, the junction kept 3 bases outside the gene matches. CDR3 sequence (DNA): TGTGCCAGTAGTATATCAGGACAGGGGTCCTACGAGCAGTACTTC. Translated: CASSISGQGSYEQYF.

In the case of this clone: The junction departs from the called germline gene at one end, perhaps through a read error. This chain uses TRBV11-3 with TRBJ2-5, with 7 bases matching TRBD2. Germline V gives CDR1 SGHNT, CDR2 YENEEA. The CDR3 has 15 amino acids. CDR3 nucleotide sequence: TGTGCCAGCAGCGAGGGAGGGAGTGGGAGAGGGGCCCAATACTTC. It yields the protein CASSEGGSGRGAQYF. Variable domain in full (rest from reference TRBV11-3 and TRBJ2-5): EAGVVQSPRYKIIEKKQPVAFWCNPISGHNTLYWYLQNLGQGPELLIRYENEEAVDDSQLPKDRFSAERLKGVDSTLKIQPAELGDSAVYLCASSEGGSGRGAQYFGPGTRLLVL.

This chain connects TRBV6-8 to TRBJ2-3; TRBD2 agrees at 7 bases. The germline gives CDR1 MNHGY, CDR2 SAAAGT. The junction had 6 bases not matched to a gene; V was cut back by 6 bases and J by 0 bases. The CDR3 length is 15 residues. The CDR3 nucleotides read TGTGCCAGCAGGGACCTAGCGGAAAGCACAGATACGCAGTATTTT. It translates to CASRDLAESTDTQYF.

The J gene is TRBJ2-7, the V gene TRBV30; 9 bases align to TRBD1. The CDR3 spans 14 residues. After removal of 5 bases from V and 2 bases from J, the junction contained 7 bases not matched to a gene. Germline values: CDR1 GTSNPN, CDR2 SVGIG (reference sequence). The DNA for the CDR3 is TGTGCCTGGGTAATGACAGGGGGTCCCTACGAGCAGTACTTC. Encoded protein: CAWVMTGGPYEQYF.

The V gene is TRBV18, the J gene TRBJ1-3; a weak D match, TRBD1 (5 bases). The CDR3 totals 16 residues. From germline, CDR1 is KGHSH and CDR2 LQKENI. V was trimmed by 2 bases and J by 0 bases, leaving 11 bases between them. The CDR3 nucleotides read TGTGCCAGCTCACCATATGACAGCACCTCTGGAAACACCATATATTTT. Translated: CASSPYDSTSGNTIYF.

V is TRBV28 and J is TRBJ2-7; 11 bases fit TRBD2. V shed 6 bases and J 4 bases; nucleotides not matched to a gene: 8. Looked up from germline, CDR1 is MDHEN and CDR2 is SYDVKM. The CDR3 extends over 15 amino acids. CDR3 nucleotide sequence: TGTGCCAGCAGCTCGGGGCTAGCGGGAGGATACGAGCAGTACTTC. It encodes CASSSGLAGGYEQYF.

The chain couples TRBV28 to TRBJ2-7; tentatively, D is TRBD2 (6 bases). Germline values: CDR1 MDHEN, CDR2 SYDVKM. CDR3 length: 13 amino acids. V dropped 4 bases and J dropped 7 bases, with 14 bases sitting between them. In DNA form, the CDR3 reads TGTGCCAGCAGTTCCCCCAGCCGGGAGGAGCAGTACTTC. It encodes CASSSPSREEQYF.

The V call is TRBV18, the J call TRBJ1-4; D may be TRBD1 (5 bases). In germline, CDR1 is KGHSH, CDR2 LQKENI. V was cut by 3 bases and J by 14 bases, with 13 bases left in between. CDR3 length: 12 residues. The CDR3 sequence is CASSPQGNVLFF. The DNA for the CDR3 is TGTGCCAGCTCACCGCAGGGAAATGTGCTGTTTTTT.

J is TRBJ1-1 and V is TRBV28, with TRBD1 matching 11 bases. The ends lost 5 bases at V and 4 bases at J; junction bases unmatched: 6. This CDR3 is 15 amino acids long. Germline CDR1 MDHEN, CDR2 SYDVKM. The CDR3 DNA is TGTGCCAGCAGTGGACAGGGGGCTGGGAGCACTGAAGCTTTCTTT. This gives the protein CASSGQGAGSTEAFF.

The chain recombines TRBV23-1 with TRBJ1-6; possible D gene TRBD1, 6 bases. TRBV23-1 counts as an open reading frame of uncertain function. V was clipped by 6 bases and J by 10 bases, with 28 bases between them. CDR3 length equals 18 residues. The CDR3 spells CASSQETTGGAGGSPLHF. The CDR3 DNA sequence: TGCGCCAGCAGCCAAGAGACGACGGGGGGGGCAGGTGGGTCACCCCTCCACTTT.

The chain combines TRBV19 with TRBJ1-4; D is perhaps TRBD1 (6 bases). Germline CDR1 LNHDA, CDR2 SQIVND (reference sequence). The ends were cut back, 10 bases at V and 4 bases at J, with 16 bases in the middle. CDR3 size: 14 residues. In nucleotides, the CDR3 is TGTGCCACCTCCAAGGGGGGGGGTAATGAAAAACTGTTTTTT. Protein product: CATSKGGGNEKLFF.

The chain carries TRBV23-1 and TRBJ2-1; 11 bases are shared with TRBD2. TRBV23-1 is placed among ORFs of uncertain function. The CDR3 consists of 16 residues. Germline trimming cut 4 bases from V and 4 bases from J; bases unmatched to any gene: 6. In nucleotides, the CDR3 is TGCGCCAGCAGTCCCTCTGGGACTAGCGGATACAATGAGCAGTTCTTC. Translated, it gives CASSPSGTSGYNEQFF.

This chain links TRBV28 with TRBJ2-7, with D perhaps TRBD2 (5 bases). This CDR3 is built from 16 residues. Trimming shortened V by 3 bases and J by 4 bases, and 19 bases separated the two germline ends. CDR1 and CDR2 from the germline V gene are MDHEN and SYDVKM. The CDR3 bases are TGTGCCAGCAGTTTCTACCTGGAGGCTCTAAGGTACGAGCAGTACTTC. Protein sequence: CASSFYLEALRYEQYF. The complete variable domain, with remaining parts taken from reference TRBV28 and TRBJ2-7, reads DVKVTQSSRYLVKRTGEKVFLECVQDMDHENMFWYRQDPGLGLRLIYFSYDVKMKEKGDIPEGYSVSREKKERFSLILESASTNQTSMYLCASSFYLEALRYEQYFGPGTRLTVT.

The chain carries TRBV28 and TRBJ2-1; 12 nucleotides match TRBD2. V lost 7 bases, J lost 8 bases, and 6 bases stayed unmatched. Germline lookup yields CDR1 MDHEN and CDR2 SYDVKM. The CDR3 is 14 residues long. CDR3 protein: CASILAGGPDEQFF. The CDR3 bases are TGTGCCAGCATTCTAGCGGGAGGGCCCGATGAGCAGTTCTTC.

The gene calls are TRBV25-1 and TRBJ1-2; 9 nucleotides match TRBD1. The CDR3 runs to 16 residues. Per germline, CDR1 MGHDK and CDR2 SYGVNS. The V and J ends lost 6 bases and 7 bases, in that order; junction bases with no gene match: 15. CDR3 DNA sequence: TGTGCCAGCAGCTACGGGACAGGGAGAATAAGGGGTGGCTACACCTTC. It yields the protein CASSYGTGRIRGGYTF.

The table lists this clone with a few counts. This sequence joins TRBV11-3 and TRBJ1-6; TRBD1 agrees at 7 bases. J was trimmed by 6 bases and V by 3 bases; bases with no gene match: 5. Germline loops: CDR1 SGHNT, CDR2 YENEEA. The CDR3 runs 15 residues. As DNA, the CDR3 is TGTGCCAGCAGCTTGCCAGGGACAGCTAATTCACCCCTCCACTTT. Translation gives CASSLPGTANSPLHF. The entire variable domain, with the rest obtained from reference TRBV11-3 and TRBJ1-6, is as follows: EAGVVQSPRYKIIEKKQPVAFWCNPISGHNTLYWYLQNLGQGPELLIRYENEEAVDDSQLPKDRFSAERLKGVDSTLKIQPAELGDSAVYLCASSLPGTANSPLHFGNGTRLTVT.

The chain recombines TRBV5-1 with TRBJ1-2; no reliable D call. Deletions cut 0 bases from V and 8 bases from J, with 17 bases between. The germline CDR1 and CDR2 sequences are SGHRS and YFSETQ. The CDR3 loop spans 15 amino acids. The CDR3 loop is CASSLADAAPGGYTF. Written as DNA, the CDR3 is TGCGCCAGCAGCTTGGCCGACGCAGCCCCTGGGGGCTACACCTTC.

V is TRBV5-1 and J is TRBJ2-3; 11 nucleotides match TRBD2. Germline V gene data show CDR1 as SGHRS and CDR2 as YFSETQ. V trimming: 4 bases; J trimming: 7 bases; junction bases outside the gene matches: 20. The length of the CDR3 is 19 residues. CDR3 region: CASSQDPGRLAGTLNTQYF. In DNA form, the CDR3 reads TGCGCCAGCAGCCAAGATCCTGGGCGACTAGCGGGGACCTTAAATACGCAGTATTTT.

This clone was counted once. V usage is TRBV10-3 and J usage is TRBJ2-3, with D unclear. V lost 2 bases to trimming and J lost 0 bases, with 6 bases between them. This CDR3 is 14 amino acids long. Germline V gene data show CDR1 as ENHRY and CDR2 as SYGVKD. The CDR3: CAISEGLSTDTQYF. The CDR3 DNA follows: TGTGCCATCAGTGAGGGTCTGAGCACAGATACGCAGTATTTT.

By sample fraction, this clone is large. V usage is TRBV28 and J usage is TRBJ2-7; TRBD1 or TRBD2 may be the D gene (6 bases each). Trimming left V 7 bases short and J 3 bases short, with 16 bases between. Germline loops: CDR1 MDHEN, CDR2 SYDVKM. This CDR3 is built from 14 residues. This chain's CDR3 is CASIPGGVHYEQYF. CDR3 coding DNA: TGTGCCAGCATCCCCGGGGGCGTGCACTACGAGCAGTACTTC.

The chain has TRBV18 and TRBJ2-7; 7 bases map to TRBD1. This CDR3 contains 16 residues. CDR1 KGHSH and CDR2 LQKENI come from the germline V gene. The V gene end was trimmed by 1 base and the J gene end by 6 bases; junction bases not matched to a gene: 12. CDR3 coding DNA: TGTGCCAGCTCACCACTGTACGGACAGGATGGGGTCGAGCAGTACTTC. Protein product: CASSPLYGQDGVEQYF. The whole variable domain, filled in from reference TRBV18 and TRBJ2-7, reads NAGVMQNPRHLVRRRGQEARLRCSPMKGHSHVYWYRQLPEEGLKFMVYLQKENIIDESGMPKERFSAEFPKEGPSILRIQQVVRGDSAAYFCASSPLYGQDGVEQYFGPGTRLTVT.

By its share, this clone is medium-sized. The genes are TRBV6-7 and TRBJ1-1; D not resolved. TRBV6-7 is treated as an ORF (open reading frame) with a function not yet certain. The CDR3 totals 11 residues. V was pared by 6 bases and J by 12 bases, with 14 bases between. The CDR3 loop reads CASSDTIGTFF. The CDR3 DNA is TGTGCCAGCAGCGACACCATCGGAACTTTCTTT.